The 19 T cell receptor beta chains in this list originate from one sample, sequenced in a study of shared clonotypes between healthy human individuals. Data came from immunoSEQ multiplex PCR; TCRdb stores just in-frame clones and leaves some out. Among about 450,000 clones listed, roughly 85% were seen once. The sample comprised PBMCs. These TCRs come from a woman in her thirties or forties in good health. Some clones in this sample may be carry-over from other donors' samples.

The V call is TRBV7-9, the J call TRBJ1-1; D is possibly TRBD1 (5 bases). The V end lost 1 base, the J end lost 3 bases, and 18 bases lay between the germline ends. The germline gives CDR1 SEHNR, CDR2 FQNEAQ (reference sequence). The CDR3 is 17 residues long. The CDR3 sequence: CASSLGLSGGEDTEAFF. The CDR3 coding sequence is TGTGCCAGCAGCTTAGGCCTCTCTGGGGGAGAGGACACTGAAGCTTTCTTT.

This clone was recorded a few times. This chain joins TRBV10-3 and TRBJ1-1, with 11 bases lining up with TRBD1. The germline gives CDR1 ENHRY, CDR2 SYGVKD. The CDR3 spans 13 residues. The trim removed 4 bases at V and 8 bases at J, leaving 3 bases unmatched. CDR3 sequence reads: CAISGTGGPEAFF. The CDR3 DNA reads TGTGCCATCAGTGGGACAGGGGGCCCCGAAGCTTTCTTT.

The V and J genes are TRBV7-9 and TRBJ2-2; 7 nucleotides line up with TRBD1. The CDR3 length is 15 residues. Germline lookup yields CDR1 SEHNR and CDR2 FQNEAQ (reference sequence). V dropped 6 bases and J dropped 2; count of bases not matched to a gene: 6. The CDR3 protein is CASRPRGINTGELFF. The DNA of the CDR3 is TGTGCCAGCAGGCCCAGGGGGATTAACACCGGGGAGCTGTTTTTT.

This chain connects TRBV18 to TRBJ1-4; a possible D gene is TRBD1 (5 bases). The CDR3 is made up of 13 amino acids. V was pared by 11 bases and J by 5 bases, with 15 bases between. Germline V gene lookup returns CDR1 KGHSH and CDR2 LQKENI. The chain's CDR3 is CAGGELPNEKLFF. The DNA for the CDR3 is TGTGCCGGGGGAGAGTTACCAAATGAAAAACTGTTTTTT.

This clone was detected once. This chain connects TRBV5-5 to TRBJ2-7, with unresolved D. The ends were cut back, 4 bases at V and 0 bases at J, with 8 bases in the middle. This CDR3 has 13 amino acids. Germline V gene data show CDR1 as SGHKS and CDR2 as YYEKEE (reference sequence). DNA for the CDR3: TGTGCCAGCAGCATAGGCTCCTCCTACGAGCAGTACTTC. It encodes CASSIGSSYEQYF.

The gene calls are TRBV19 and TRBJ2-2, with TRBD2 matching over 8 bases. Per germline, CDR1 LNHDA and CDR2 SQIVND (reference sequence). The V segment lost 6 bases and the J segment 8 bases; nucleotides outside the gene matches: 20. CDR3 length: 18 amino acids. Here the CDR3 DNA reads TGTGCCAGTAGACCCGGAGGGCGGGAGGTGCCCCGCGGGGGGGAGCTGTTTTTT. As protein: CASRPGGREVPRGGELFF.

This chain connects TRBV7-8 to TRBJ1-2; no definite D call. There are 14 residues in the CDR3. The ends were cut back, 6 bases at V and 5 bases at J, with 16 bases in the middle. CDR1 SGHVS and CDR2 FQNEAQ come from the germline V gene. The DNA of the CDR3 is TGTGCCAGCAGTCCTACTCATGGACTGTATGGCTACACCTTC. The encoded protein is CASSPTHGLYGYTF.

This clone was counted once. CDR3 coding DNA: TGTGCCAGCAGCATAAGCGGGAGGGCCTACAATGAGCAGTTCTTC. Encoded protein: CASSISGRAYNEQFF. J is TRBJ2-1 and V is TRBV7-9, with 10 bases lining up with TRBD2. This CDR3 has 15 residues. Per the germline V gene, CDR1 is SEHNR and CDR2 is FQNEAQ (reference sequence). V trimming: 5 bases; J trimming: 2 bases; junction bases outside the gene matches: 3.

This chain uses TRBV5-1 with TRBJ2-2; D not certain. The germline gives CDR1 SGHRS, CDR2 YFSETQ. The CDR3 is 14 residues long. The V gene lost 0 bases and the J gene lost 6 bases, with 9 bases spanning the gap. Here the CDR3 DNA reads TGCGCCAGCAGCTTGGTTCTAGTACCCGGGGAGCTGTTTTTT. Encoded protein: CASSLVLVPGELFF.

CDR3 in DNA: TGTGCCAGCAGCCCCTTGGGGGGGGATTTCACCGGGGAGCTGTTTTTT. Residues: CASSPLGGDFTGELFF. V usage is TRBV7-3 and J usage is TRBJ2-2; 7 nucleotides match TRBD2. The CDR3 runs to 16 residues. The germline V gene encodes CDR1 SGHTA and CDR2 FQGTGA. V was pared by 5 bases and J by 4 bases, with 10 bases of the junction left unmatched.

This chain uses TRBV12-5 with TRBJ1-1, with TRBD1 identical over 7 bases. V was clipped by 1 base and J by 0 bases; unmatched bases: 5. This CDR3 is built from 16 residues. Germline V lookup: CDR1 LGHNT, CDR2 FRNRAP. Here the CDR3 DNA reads TGTGCTAGTGGTTTGGGAGGGACAGCAATGAACACTGAAGCTTTCTTT. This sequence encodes CASGLGGTAMNTEAFF.

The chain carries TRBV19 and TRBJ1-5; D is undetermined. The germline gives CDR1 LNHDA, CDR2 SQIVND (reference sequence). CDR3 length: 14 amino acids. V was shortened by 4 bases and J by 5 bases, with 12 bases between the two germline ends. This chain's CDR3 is CASSRAPGDQPQHF. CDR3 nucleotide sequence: TGTGCCAGTAGTAGGGCCCCCGGGGATCAGCCCCAGCATTTT.

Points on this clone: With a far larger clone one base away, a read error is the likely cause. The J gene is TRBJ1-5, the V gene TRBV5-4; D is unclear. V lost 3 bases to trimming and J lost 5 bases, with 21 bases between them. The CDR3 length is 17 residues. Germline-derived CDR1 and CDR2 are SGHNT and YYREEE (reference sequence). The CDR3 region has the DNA TGTGCCAGCAGCTACTCTAAGGACTTTCAGGCCCATCAGCCCCAGCATTTT. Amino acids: CASSYSKDFQAHQPQHF.

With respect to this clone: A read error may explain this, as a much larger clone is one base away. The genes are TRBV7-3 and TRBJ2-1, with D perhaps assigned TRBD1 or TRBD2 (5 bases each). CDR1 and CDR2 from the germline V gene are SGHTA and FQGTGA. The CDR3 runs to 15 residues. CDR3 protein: CVSSLTGTQGSEQFF. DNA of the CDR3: TGTGTCAGCAGCTTGACCGGGACGCAGGGAAGTGAGCAGTTCTTC.

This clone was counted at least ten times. The CDR3 coding sequence is TGTGCCAGCAGTTTATCACACGGGAGCACTGAAGCTTTCTTT. Translation: CASSLSHGSTEAFF. This rearrangement joins TRBV28 to TRBJ1-1, with no clear D. Trimming removed 1 base from V and 4 bases from J, with 10 bases in between. The CDR3 covers 14 residues. Germline V gives CDR1 MDHEN, CDR2 SYDVKM.

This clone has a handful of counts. In DNA, the CDR3 is TGTGCCAGCAGTATCAGGGGGAGGGCTAACTATGGCTACACCTTC. Encoded protein: CASSIRGRANYGYTF. The rearrangement links TRBV27 to TRBJ1-2, with TRBD1 matching over 7 bases. With V trimmed by 5 bases and J by 0 bases, 6 bases remained unmatched. There are 15 residues in the CDR3. CDR1 and CDR2 (germline): MNHEY, SMNVEV (reference sequence).

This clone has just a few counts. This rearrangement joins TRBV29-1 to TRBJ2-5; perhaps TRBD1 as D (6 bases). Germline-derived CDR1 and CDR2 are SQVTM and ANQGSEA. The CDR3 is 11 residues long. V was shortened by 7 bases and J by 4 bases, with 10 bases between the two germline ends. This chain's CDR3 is CSGGLGETQYF. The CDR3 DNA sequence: TGCAGCGGGGGGCTTGGAGAGACCCAGTACTTC.

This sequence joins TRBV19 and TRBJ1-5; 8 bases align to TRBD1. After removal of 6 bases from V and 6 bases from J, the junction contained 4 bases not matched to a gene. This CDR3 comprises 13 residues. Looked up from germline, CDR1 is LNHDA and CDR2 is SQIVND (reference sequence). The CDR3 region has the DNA TGTGCCAGTAGCCCGGACAGGGTTCAGCCCCAGCATTTT. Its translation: CASSPDRVQPQHF.

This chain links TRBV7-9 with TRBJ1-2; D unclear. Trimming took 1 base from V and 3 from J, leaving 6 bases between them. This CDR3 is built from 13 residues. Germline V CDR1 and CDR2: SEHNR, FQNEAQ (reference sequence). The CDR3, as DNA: TGTGCCAGCAGCTTAGAACAGTACTATGGCTACACCTTC. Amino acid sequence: CASSLEQYYGYTF.